This TCR beta chain stems from a study of early T cells in non-severe SARS-CoV-2 infection. With respect to this clonotype: As yet, its antigen is unknown.

CDR1 is SGHRS and CDR2 is YFSETQ in the germline V gene. The germline V and J ends were trimmed by 2 bases and 2 bases, with 11 bases remaining between them. The CDR3 is 14 amino acids. General study findings and limits: Using VDJdb, the matching emphasized anti-spike CD8 responses while missing private and CD4 specificities.

Unique molecular identifiers tagged individual cDNA molecules. MiXCR, run by TCRdb on the 5' RACE reads, gives a single entry per CDR3 protein. Among around 28,000 distinct CDR3 sequences listed, roughly 5% were seen once. V usage is TRBV5-1 and J usage is TRBJ2-7; the D is unclear. The sequenced sample consisted of whole blood. This sequence was found in an adult who was a healthcare worker with PCR-confirmed SARS-CoV-2 infection or an uninfected control (not recorded which). The CDR3 nucleotides read TGCGCCAGCAGCTTTGGCAGGAACCCCTACGAGCAGTACTTC. Translated: CASSFGRNPYEQYF.